A single TCR beta chain is shown here with its context. Its antigen remains unidentified. Caucasian adults residing in Nashville, Tennessee made up all the donors. The sample originates from a study of shared clonotypes between healthy human individuals. Trimming at V came to 7 bases and at J to 9 bases, leaving 9 bases not matched to a gene. The CDR3 contains 14 residues. Looked up from germline, CDR1 is KGHSH and CDR2 is LQKENI. With ten immunoSEQ deep assay plates, unsorted PBMC DNA underwent sequencing. Clones were sequenced by immunoSEQ multiplex PCR, and TCRdb holds only the in-frame ones, with some missing. The sample has about 490,000 clones, 76% seen once. General study points: With few donors, the genetic and exposure-history diversity represented was limited. Sequencing depth was a factor that was expected to affect clonotype sharing among donors.

This receptor was taken from a woman in her 40s in good health. Some clones in this sample may be carry-over from other donors' samples. The chain joins TRBV18 to TRBJ2-1, with 10 positions matching TRBD1. Input material: PBMCs. The CDR3 DNA is TGTGCCAGCTTACCGGGACAGGGGCGTACTGAGCAGTTCTTC. Amino acid sequence: CASLPGQGRTEQFF.